One sample yielded the 22 T cell receptor beta chains listed below, sequenced in a study of CD8+ T cells in alopecia areata. Investigators isolated RNA and reverse transcribed it into cDNA to act as the sequencing template. Repertoires were generated with immunoSEQ multiplex PCR, while TCRdb's copy carries only in-frame clones and drops some. Here the sample spans 180,000 or so clones, more than 60% being singletons. The material sequenced was CD4+ T cells sorted from blood, taken at week 0. All receptors derive from a human donor with alopecia areata.

The V call is TRBV7-9, the J call TRBJ2-2; 7 bases agree with TRBD2. The CDR3 is made up of 15 amino acids. J gave up 6 bases and V 5 bases, and 9 bases lay outside the gene matches. Germline loops: CDR1 SEHNR, CDR2 FQNEAQ (reference sequence). The CDR3 loop reads CASSTQSGEAGELFF. DNA of the CDR3: TGTGCCAGCAGCACCCAGAGCGGGGAGGCCGGGGAGCTGTTTTTT.

The chain recombines TRBV18 with TRBJ1-2; 10 bases align to TRBD1. The V gene end was trimmed by 6 bases and the J gene end by 2 bases; junction bases not matched to a gene: 12. CDR3 length: 17 amino acids. From germline, CDR1 is KGHSH and CDR2 LQKENI. In DNA, the CDR3 is TGTGCCAGCTCGCTCGCCACTCCGGGACAGGGGAACTATGGCTACACCTTC. Translation: CASSLATPGQGNYGYTF. The whole variable domain, remainder taken from reference TRBV18 and TRBJ1-2, is NAGVMQNPRHLVRRRGQEARLRCSPMKGHSHVYWYRQLPEEGLKFMVYLQKENIIDESGMPKERFSAEFPKEGPSILRIQQVVRGDSAAYFCASSLATPGQGNYGYTFGSGTRLTVV.

DNA of the CDR3: TGCGCCAGCAGCCAAGAGCCGTCTAACTATGGCTACACCTTC. Protein sequence: CASSQEPSNYGYTF. The chain uses TRBV4-3 and TRBJ1-2; no clear D gene. From germline, CDR1 is LGHNA and CDR2 YSLEER. The CDR3 totals 14 residues. Trimming stripped 0 bases from V and 0 bases from J, with 5 bases between.

The gene calls are TRBV7-6 and TRBJ2-3; D gene uncertain. V lost 5 bases and J 3 bases, leaving 15 bases between the germline ends. Germline V gene lookup returns CDR1 SGHVS and CDR2 FNYEAQ. The CDR3 runs 15 residues. The CDR3 protein is CASSLVARITDTQYF. The DNA for the CDR3 is TGTGCCAGCAGCCTGGTTGCTCGAATAACAGATACGCAGTATTTT.

This clone was counted between two and nine times. In DNA form, the CDR3 reads TGCAGCGTCCAAGAGGGGGCTACCGGGGAGCTGTTTTTT. It encodes CSVQEGATGELFF. This chain uses TRBV29-1 with TRBJ2-2, with 7 bases that match TRBD1. There are 13 residues in the CDR3. V shed 6 bases and J 5 bases; nucleotides not matched to a gene: 6. Per germline, CDR1 SQVTM and CDR2 ANQGSEA.

The genes are TRBV2 and TRBJ2-2; D gene ambiguous. CDR1 is SNHLY and CDR2 is FYNNEI in the germline V gene. The CDR3 has 14 residues. Trimming removed 3 bases from V and 2 bases from J, with 7 bases in between. CDR3 amino acids: CASSELVNTGELFF. CDR3 bases: TGTGCCAGCAGTGAGTTGGTTAACACCGGGGAGCTGTTTTTT. Together with reference TRBV2 and TRBJ2-2, the CDR3 gives the full variable domain: EPEVTQTPSHQVTQMGQEVILRCVPISNHLYFYWYRQILGQKVEFLVSFYNNEISEKSEIFDDQFSVERPDGSNFTLKIRSTKLEDSAMYFCASSELVNTGELFFGEGSRLTVL.

This chain links TRBV7-3 with TRBJ1-6; 7 positions match TRBD1. V shed 5 bases, J shed 7 bases, and the junction held 5 bases outside the gene matches. The CDR3 contains 14 residues. The germline CDR1 and CDR2 sequences are SGHTA and FQGTGA. The CDR3 DNA reads TGTGCCAGCAGCGCCGGACAGGCAAATTCACCCCTCCACTTT. Translation gives CASSAGQANSPLHF.

The gene calls are TRBV30 and TRBJ2-7; 9 bases agree with TRBD1. Losses at the gene ends were 3 bases for V and 5 bases for J; bases not matched to a gene: 5. Germline assignment: CDR1 GTSNPN and CDR2 SVGIG (reference sequence). CDR3 length: 13 residues. The CDR3 DNA sequence: TGTGCCTGGAGCCGACAGGGGGGGCACGAGCAGTACTTC. Encoded protein: CAWSRQGGHEQYF.

This chain joins TRBV9 and TRBJ2-1; D is possibly TRBD1 (5 bases). This CDR3 has 15 residues. Germline lookup yields CDR1 SGDLS and CDR2 YYNGEE. V was trimmed by 0 bases and J by 7 bases, leaving 14 bases between them. DNA for the CDR3: TGTGCCAGCAGCGTAGCCGCAACCCAGGGTAATGAGCAGTTCTTC. This translates into CASSVAATQGNEQFF.

This sequence joins TRBV29-1 and TRBJ1-2; unclear D gene. Trimming pared 2 bases from V and 8 bases from J, leaving 18 bases between. Germline values: CDR1 SQVTM, CDR2 ANQGSEA. The CDR3 length is 14 residues. CDR3 coding DNA: TGCAGCGTTGAAAGGCGGGTTGCGGCGGGCGGCTACACCTTC. Amino acids: CSVERRVAAGGYTF.

The V gene is TRBV15, the J gene TRBJ1-1; D is uncertain. Trimming removed 0 bases from V and 10 bases from J, with 12 bases in between. This CDR3 has 13 amino acids. In germline, CDR1 is LNHNV, CDR2 YYDKDF (reference sequence). The CDR3 reads CATSRDRWGRAFF. CDR3 sequence (DNA): TGTGCCACCAGCAGAGATCGATGGGGTCGAGCTTTCTTT.

The chain carries TRBV11-2 and TRBJ2-3, with D perhaps matching TRBD1 (6 bases). The V end was cut by 4 bases, the J end by 2 bases, with 13 bases between. This CDR3 contains 15 residues. CDR1 is SGHAT, CDR2 FQNNGV, per germline. The CDR3 region has the DNA TGTGCCAGCAGCTATCCAGGGGTGTACACAGATACGCAGTATTTT. It is translated as CASSYPGVYTDTQYF.

The chain uses TRBV27 and TRBJ2-3; tentatively, D is TRBD1 (5 bases). The V gene's germline CDR1 is MNHEY and CDR2 SMNVEV (reference sequence). Trimming pared 6 bases from V and 2 bases from J, leaving 9 bases between. The CDR3 extends over 13 amino acids. CDR3: CASSLTDTDTQYF. The CDR3 bases are TGTGCCAGCAGCCTGACAGACACAGATACGCAGTATTTT.

This chain uses TRBV29-1 with TRBJ1-2; D possibly corresponds to TRBD1 (5 bases). V was trimmed by 5 bases and J by 7 bases, leaving 14 bases between them. The CDR3 extends over 12 amino acids. From germline, CDR1 is SQVTM and CDR2 ANQGSEA. The CDR3 coding sequence is TGCAGCGTTTCACAGGCCTCCGGTGGCTACACCTTC. This encodes CSVSQASGGYTF.

The chain combines TRBV30 with TRBJ2-5; TRBD2 aligns across 8 bases. This CDR3 is 12 amino acids long. Germline lookup yields CDR1 GTSNPN and CDR2 SVGIG (reference sequence). V was clipped by 6 bases and J by 5 bases; unmatched bases: 5. The CDR3 DNA reads as TGTGCCTGTGCGGGGGGAGGGGAGACCCAGTACTTC. This sequence encodes CACAGGGETQYF.

This clone was observed many times. Written as DNA, the CDR3 is TGCGCCAGCAGCTTGACTACGCCTCCTAGCACAGATACGCAGTATTTT. It translates to CASSLTTPPSTDTQYF. V and J are TRBV5-1 and TRBJ2-3, with no clear D. Germline CDR1 reads SGHRS; CDR2 reads YFSETQ. The CDR3 loop spans 16 amino acids. V gave up 1 base and J gave up 0 bases, with 12 bases separating them.

The chain carries TRBV29-1 and TRBJ2-1; D is unresolved. Germline lookup yields CDR1 SQVTM and CDR2 ANQGSEA. The CDR3 spans 11 residues. Deletions cut 1 base from V and 10 bases from J, with 8 bases between. CDR3 protein: CSVEVLPEQFF. Here the CDR3 DNA reads TGCAGCGTTGAAGTACTCCCGGAGCAGTTCTTC.

The V gene is TRBV25-1, the J gene TRBJ2-6; possible D gene TRBD2, 7 bases. The CDR3 has 15 amino acids. Trimming took off 4 bases at V and 2 bases at J, with 9 bases between the two ends. The germline V gene has CDR1 MGHDK and CDR2 SYGVNS. The CDR3, as DNA: TGTGCCAGCAGTGTAGGGGGGGCTGGGGCCAACGTCCTGACTTTC. This encodes CASSVGGAGANVLTF.

The chain joins TRBV7-3 to TRBJ2-1, with D perhaps matching TRBD1 or TRBD2 (5 bases each). The CDR3 sequence is 14 residues long. Trimming removed 2 bases from V and 9 bases from J, with 14 bases in between. Germline V gives CDR1 SGHTA, CDR2 FQGTGA. The CDR3 here is CASSLEGLVGEQFF. CDR3 nucleotide sequence: TGTGCCAGCAGCTTAGAGGGGCTAGTTGGTGAGCAGTTCTTC.

The V and J genes are TRBV29-1 and TRBJ1-1; no firm D call. Germline loops: CDR1 SQVTM, CDR2 ANQGSEA. Trimming pared 7 bases from V and 0 bases from J, leaving 12 bases between. This CDR3 is 13 amino acids long. The DNA of the CDR3 is TGCAGCGGGTGCGAATTGCTGAACACTGAAGCTTTCTTT. Translated: CSGCELLNTEAFF.

The chain couples TRBV30 to TRBJ1-6, with D unresolved. Germline V gene lookup returns CDR1 GTSNPN and CDR2 SVGIG (reference sequence). V lost 4 bases and J lost 7, with 11 bases in between. The CDR3 totals 13 residues. The DNA of the CDR3 is TGTGCCTGGACGGACGAGACGAATTCACCCCTCCACTTT. It is translated as CAWTDETNSPLHF.

The chain combines TRBV6-5 with TRBJ1-1, with a weak D call TRBD1 (5 bases). Trimming removed 5 bases at V and 3 bases at J, with 16 bases between. Germline-derived CDR1 and CDR2 are MNHEY and SVGAGI. CDR3 length: 15 residues. This chain's CDR3 is CASSISGGIHTEAFF. Written as DNA, the CDR3 is TGTGCCAGCAGTATCAGCGGGGGTATACACACTGAAGCTTTCTTT.